The TCR beta chain described here comes from a study of OX40 agonist ivuxolimab in advanced cancers. Any history of autoimmune disease or systemic immunosuppression disqualified patients. Sampling times: baseline, cycle 4 day 1, cycle 7 day 1. The CDR3 contains 15 residues. Germline CDR1 MNHEY, CDR2 SMNVEV (reference sequence). Losses at the gene ends were 6 bases for V and 1 base for J; bases not matched to a gene: 9. Repertoires were generated with immunoSEQ multiplex PCR, while TCRdb's copy carries only in-frame clones and drops some. This sample has roughly 92,000 clones, with around 90% found just once.

The receptor comes from an adult with an advanced solid tumor such as melanoma, head and neck, liver or kidney cancer. The sample in question was CD4+ or CD8+ T cells sorted from blood, obtained in a trial of the OX40 agonist ivuxolimab. V gene TRBV27 combines with J gene TRBJ2-7, with TRBD1 matching 7 bases. CDR3 DNA sequence: TGTGCCAGCAGCCCCTCGGACAGGTATTCCTACGAGCAGTACTTC. This translates into CASSPSDRYSYEQYF.